This T cell receptor beta chain was identified during a study of radiotherapy plus CTLA-4 blockade in lung cancer. Only in-frame clones appear in the TCRdb table, and some are missing; sequencing was by immunoSEQ multiplex PCR. Of around 41,000 clones in the sample, 60% to 70% were seen once. CDR1 and CDR2 (germline): SEHNR, FQNEAQ (reference sequence). The CDR3 consists of 15 residues. The ends were cut back, 5 bases at V and 0 bases at J, with 12 bases in the middle. This rearrangement joins TRBV7-9 to TRBJ2-3; maybe TRBD1 (6 bases). The source material was peripheral blood, sampled from a patient treated with radiotherapy plus ipilimumab. The sequence was obtained from a human donor with non-small cell lung cancer who had a partial response to radiotherapy plus ipilimumab. CDR3 sequence reads: CASSPWTASTDTQYF. The CDR3 DNA reads TGTGCCAGCAGCCCATGGACAGCTAGCACAGATACGCAGTATTTT.